The 27 T cell receptor beta chains below were found in one sample sequenced in a study of T cell repertoires in cytomegalovirus infection. Via MiXCR, TCRdb re-called the reads, giving one row per CDR3 protein. Seen here are about 920,000 distinct CDR3 sequences, roughly 31% observed once, and the top ten hold roughly 13%. These receptors are not linked to any known antigen. Sequenced material: cultured CD8+ T cells from PBMCs, taken from culture after CMV antigen stimulation. These receptors came from a human donor in good health (CMV status not recorded). Some clones in this sample may be carry-over from other donors' samples.

The chain uses TRBV4-1 and TRBJ2-3; D not certain. This CDR3 has 15 residues. Germline CDR1 MGHRA, CDR2 YSYEKL. V was trimmed by 2 bases and J by 5 bases, leaving 14 bases between them. CDR3 loop: CASSQQGRSVDTQYF. For the CDR3, the DNA is TGCGCCAGCAGCCAACAAGGGCGATCTGTAGATACGCAGTATTTT.

The gene calls are TRBV10-3 and TRBJ2-2; 9 positions match TRBD1. After removal of 11 bases from V and 4 bases from J, the junction contained 14 bases not matched to a gene. Germline V CDR1 and CDR2: ENHRY, SYGVKD. There are 16 residues in the CDR3. The CDR3 loop is CAVLRGQGQVTGELFF. CDR3 DNA: TGTGCCGTCCTCCGGGGACAGGGTCAGGTCACCGGGGAGCTGTTTTTT.

This clonotype was counted a few times. This chain connects TRBV12-3 or TRBV12-4 to TRBJ2-7; D is perhaps TRBD1 or TRBD2 (5 bases each). The length of the CDR3 is 13 residues. Trimming pared 6 bases from V and 7 bases from J, leaving 16 bases between. Here the CDR3 reads CASSYGAGFEQYV. Here the CDR3 DNA reads TGTGCCAGCAGCTACGGGGCAGGGTTTGAGCAGTACGTC.

The chain has TRBV2 and TRBJ1-2; 8 bases are shared with TRBD1. This CDR3 is 12 amino acids long. Trimming cost V 9 bases and J 7 bases; bases outside gene matches: 7. CDR1 and CDR2 from the germline V gene are SNHLY and FYNNEI. The DNA for the CDR3 is TGTGCCAGGACCGGGGGACAGGTTGGCTACACCTTC. This encodes CARTGGQVGYTF.

This clonotype was found many times. The rearrangement links TRBV20-1 to TRBJ2-1; TRBD2 matches at 15 bases. The CDR3 has 15 residues. V was pared by 5 bases and J by 9 bases, with 8 bases of the junction left unmatched. CDR1 is DFQATT, CDR2 SNEGSKA, per germline (reference sequence). The CDR3 here is CSAVGLAGGLGEQFF. The CDR3 nucleotides read TGCAGTGCTGTCGGACTAGCGGGGGGGCTGGGTGAGCAGTTCTTC.

The V call is TRBV27, the J call TRBJ1-5, with D uncertain. Germline V lookup: CDR1 MNHEY, CDR2 SMNVEV (reference sequence). The CDR3 runs to 9 residues. V was clipped by 6 bases and J by 7 bases, with 1 base between them. CDR3 protein: CASRQPQHF. DNA for the CDR3: TGTGCCAGCAGGCAGCCCCAGCATTTT.

The chain has TRBV4-1 and TRBJ1-5; D gene ambiguous. Trimming stripped 0 bases from V and 1 base from J, with 13 bases between. Germline values: CDR1 MGHRA, CDR2 YSYEKL. The CDR3 runs 17 residues. CDR3 sequence (DNA): TGCGCCAGCAGCCAAGATCTGCCCGGCACCAGCAATCAGCCCCAGCATTTT. This translates into CASSQDLPGTSNQPQHF.

This clonotype occurred many times. The chain carries TRBV7-2 and TRBJ1-2; D is possibly TRBD1 (6 bases). This CDR3 has 13 amino acids. From germline, CDR1 is SGHTA and CDR2 FQGNSA. Trimming removed 1 base at V and 6 bases at J, with 9 bases between. The CDR3 bases are TGTGCCAGCAGCTTAGTACAGGGCGATGGCTACACCTTC. Translation gives CASSLVQGDGYTF.

A few counts support this clonotype. The rearrangement joins TRBV28 to TRBJ2-1, with 8 bases matching TRBD2. The CDR3 length is 17 residues. Germline loops: CDR1 MDHEN, CDR2 SYDVKM. V was pared by 3 bases and J by 6 bases, with 13 bases of the junction left unmatched. In DNA, the CDR3 is TGTGCCAGCAGTTTTGGGGTGGGACTAGAAGGAGGCAATGAGCAGTTCTTC. Protein product: CASSFGVGLEGGNEQFF.

The chain is built from TRBV7-9 and TRBJ2-7; D is ambiguous. With 5 bases removed from V and 4 bases from J, the gap between germline ends came to 9 bases. The CDR3 runs to 12 residues. The V gene's germline CDR1 is SEHNR and CDR2 FQNEAQ (reference sequence). This CDR3 is CASSMAGYEQYV. The CDR3 region has the DNA TGTGCCAGCAGCATGGCCGGGTACGAGCAGTACGTC.

This chain uses TRBV6-6 with TRBJ2-7; D might be TRBD1 or TRBD2, each matching 5 bases. The CDR3 has 15 residues. Germline V gives CDR1 MNHNY, CDR2 SVGAGI (reference sequence). Trimming took off 3 bases at V and 4 bases at J, with 16 bases between the two ends. CDR3 nucleotide sequence: TGTGCCAGCAGTTATGGGGGTTTCGGGGCATACGAGCAGTACTTC. This encodes CASSYGGFGAYEQYF.

The sample holds a few counts of this clonotype. The chain has TRBV27 and TRBJ1-2, with 7 nucleotides matching TRBD1. CDR3 length equals 14 residues. Germline V gene data show CDR1 as MNHEY and CDR2 as SMNVEV (reference sequence). V dropped 5 bases and J dropped 2; count of bases not matched to a gene: 5. In nucleotides, the CDR3 is TGTGCCAGCAGTGGGGACAGCCCGAACTATGGCTACACCTTC. Amino acid sequence: CASSGDSPNYGYTF.

The rearrangement links TRBV7-2 to TRBJ2-2, with 14 positions matching TRBD2. The length of the CDR3 is 16 residues. J gave up 8 bases and V 3 bases, and 5 bases lay outside the gene matches. Germline V gene sequence: CDR1 SGHTA, CDR2 FQGNSA. The DNA of the CDR3 is TGTGCCAGCAGCTTCGGGACTAGCGGGGGAGTGGGGGAGCTGTTTTTT. Translation: CASSFGTSGGVGELFF.

The chain has TRBV7-8 and TRBJ2-2; no reliable D call. The germline CDR1 and CDR2 sequences are SGHVS and FQNEAQ. The ends were cut back, 5 bases at V and 4 bases at J, with 17 bases in the middle. The CDR3 covers 16 residues. The CDR3 reads CASSPEVPMGTGELFF. CDR3 DNA sequence: TGTGCCAGCAGCCCAGAGGTCCCCATGGGCACCGGGGAGCTGTTTTTT.

The chain has TRBV7-6 and TRBJ2-2, with 9 positions matching TRBD2. CDR3 size: 19 residues. Germline loops: CDR1 SGHVS, CDR2 FNYEAQ. With V trimmed by 0 bases and J by 1 base, 9 bases remained unmatched. The CDR3 protein is CASSLADYSGGLNTGELFF. The DNA of the CDR3 is TGTGCCAGCAGCTTAGCTGATTATAGCGGGGGCCTGAACACCGGGGAGCTGTTTTTT.

This sequence joins TRBV3-1 and TRBJ1-2; D is unclear. V was shortened by 0 bases and J by 12 bases, with 20 bases between the two germline ends. The V gene's germline CDR1 is LGHDT and CDR2 YNNKEL (reference sequence). There are 15 residues in the CDR3. The CDR3 sequence: CASSQDLGRSNGDTF. The CDR3 DNA reads as TGTGCCAGCAGCCAAGATCTAGGCAGGTCCAACGGCGACACCTTC.

This clonotype has ten or more counts. The chain recombines TRBV7-6 with TRBJ1-6; D not certain. The V end lost 4 bases, the J end lost 0 bases, and 7 bases lay between the germline ends. The V gene's germline CDR1 is SGHVS and CDR2 FNYEAQ. The CDR3 is 15 residues long. The CDR3 region has the DNA TGTGCCAGCAGCTACAAGAGCTCCTATAATTCACCCCTCCACTTT. Translated, it gives CASSYKSSYNSPLHF.

The CDR3 region has the DNA TGTGCCAGTTCACAGAGACGCGGGGAGCTGTTTTTT. Its translation: CASSQRRGELFF. The J gene is TRBJ2-2, the V gene TRBV19, with unresolved D. V was clipped by 8 bases and J by 7 bases, with 11 bases between them. Germline V lookup: CDR1 LNHDA, CDR2 SQIVND (reference sequence). This CDR3 is built from 12 residues. The whole variable domain, filled in from reference TRBV19 and TRBJ2-2, reads DGGITQSPKYLFRKEGQNVTLSCEQNLNHDAMYWYRQDPGQGLRLIYYSQIVNDFQKGDIAEGYSVSREKKESFPLTVTSAQKNPTAFYLCASSQRRGELFFGEGSRLTVL.

This clonotype was recorded only once. The chain couples TRBV6-8 to TRBJ1-5; D uncertain. CDR3 size: 13 residues. The germline V gene encodes CDR1 MNHGY and CDR2 SAAAGT. V gave up 4 bases and J gave up 6 bases, with 10 bases separating them. CDR3 DNA: TGTGCCAGCAGTTTTACGGAGGGTCAGCCCCAGCATTTT. It encodes CASSFTEGQPQHF.

Note on this clonotype: A junction boundary mismatches the germline segment, possibly from a read error. The genes are TRBV27 and TRBJ2-2; the D gene is possibly TRBD2 (7 bases). This CDR3 is 15 amino acids long. Germline V CDR1 and CDR2: MNHEY, SMNVEV (reference sequence). CDR3 nucleotides: TGTGACAGCAGTTCCGGACGGGGGGCCACCGGGGAGCTGTTTTTT. Translation: CDSSSGRGATGELFF.

This clonotype was recorded a few times. V and J are TRBV6-6 and TRBJ2-7, with unresolved D. CDR1 MNHNY and CDR2 SVGAGI come from the germline V gene (reference sequence). The V and J ends lost 0 bases and 6 bases respectively, with 15 bases between them. This CDR3 is built from 15 residues. The CDR3 sequence is CASSYSNDLTGEQYF. The CDR3 DNA reads TGTGCCAGCAGTTACTCGAATGACTTGACGGGCGAGCAGTACTTC.

This clonotype appeared a few times. The rearrangement links TRBV11-2 to TRBJ1-2; the D gene is possibly TRBD1 (6 bases). The germline V gene encodes CDR1 SGHAT and CDR2 FQNNGV. Deletions cut 6 bases from V and 3 bases from J, with 17 bases between. The CDR3 loop spans 15 amino acids. The CDR3 DNA sequence: TGTGCCAGCAGTTTCTCCCACCCAGGGGACTATGGCTACACCTTC. Protein product: CASSFSHPGDYGYTF.

This clonotype was seen more than once but under ten times. The chain employs TRBV23-1 and TRBJ2-5; D is perhaps TRBD1 (5 bases). TRBV23-1 has ORF status, its function being uncertain. The CDR3 contains 16 residues. The V end lost 6 bases, the J end lost 3 bases, and 20 bases lay between the germline ends. CDR3: CASSTLLPPQEETQYF. The CDR3 DNA sequence: TGCGCCAGCAGCACACTCCTTCCCCCACAGGAAGAGACCCAGTACTTC.

This clonotype was seen at least ten times. This sequence joins TRBV7-2 and TRBJ2-1; 7 positions match TRBD1. The germline gives CDR1 SGHTA, CDR2 FQGNSA. The ends lost 2 bases at V and 0 bases at J; junction bases unmatched: 1. The CDR3 loop spans 15 amino acids. The CDR3 loop reads CASSLRGPSYNEQFF. The CDR3 DNA reads TGTGCCAGCAGCTTAAGGGGGCCCTCCTACAATGAGCAGTTCTTC.

This clonotype has more than one count but fewer than ten. The rearrangement links TRBV4-1 to TRBJ2-2, with 10 bases fitting TRBD2. The V gene end was trimmed by 0 bases and the J gene end by 1 base; junction bases not matched to a gene: 5. The CDR3 extends over 18 amino acids. Germline values: CDR1 MGHRA, CDR2 YSYEKL. In DNA, the CDR3 is TGCGCCAGCAGCCAAGATCAGGAGCGGGGGGGGAACACCGGGGAGCTGTTTTTT. Protein: CASSQDQERGGNTGELFF.

The V gene is TRBV27, the J gene TRBJ1-2, with D possibly TRBD1 on 5 matching bases. V was cut by 8 bases and J by 2 bases, with 12 bases left in between. This CDR3 is built from 13 residues. CDR1 and CDR2 from the germline V gene are MNHEY and SMNVEV (reference sequence). The CDR3 region has the DNA TGTGCCAGCGGCTCGGGACCGAACTATGGCTACACCTTC. Amino acid sequence: CASGSGPNYGYTF.

In regard to this clonotype: A much larger clonotype is one base distant, so this may be a read error. The chain is built from TRBV7-8 and TRBJ1-5; D remains unclear. Germline V lookup: CDR1 SGHVS, CDR2 FQNEAQ. This CDR3 has 16 amino acids. The CDR3: CASSLDRSMGNPPQHF. In DNA, the CDR3 is TGTGCCAGCAGCTTAGACCGATCTATGGGCAATCCGCCCCAGCATTTT.